This record covers a single TCR beta chain. Its matching antigen is unknown. This record comes from a study of OX40 agonist ivuxolimab in advanced cancers. Study-wide background: Patient treatment consisted of intravenous ivuxolimab administration every 2 weeks at 0.01 to 10 mg/kg.

Profiling relied on immunoSEQ multiplex PCR, and the TCRdb table lists in-frame clones only, not all of them. The table lists 65,000 to 95,000 clones, about 90% of them singletons. Overall study findings and caveats: Blood T cells, both CD4+ and CD8+, expanded clonally by week 6 at 0.1 to 3.0 mg/kg. Mean expanded clone counts were higher in CD8+ than CD4+ T cells.

This CDR3 is built from 15 residues. Germline loops: CDR1 MGHRA, CDR2 YSYEKL. Trimming at V came to 4 bases and at J to 4 bases, leaving 7 bases not matched to a gene. This chain connects TRBV4-1 to TRBJ2-3; 8 nucleotides match TRBD1. Sample: CD4+ or CD8+ T cells sorted from blood, taken in a trial of the OX40 agonist ivuxolimab. This TCR derives from an adult with an advanced solid tumor such as melanoma, head and neck, liver or kidney cancer. The CDR3 spells CASSRTGGSADTQYF. The CDR3 DNA sequence: TGCGCCAGCAGCCGTACAGGGGGTTCTGCAGATACGCAGTATTTT.